Detailed here is one T cell receptor (beta chain). Its antigen is not known. This CDR3 is built from 12 residues. Germline V CDR1 and CDR2: SNHLY, FYNNEI. V was shortened by 6 bases and J by 4 bases, with 8 bases between the two germline ends. 60 Vbeta and 13 Jbeta primers were used in PCR. Authors' methods: Per a later analysis, the number of unique TCR beta chains was around 80 million, of which around 10 million were shared. Clones were sequenced by immunoSEQ multiplex PCR, and TCRdb holds only the in-frame ones, with some missing. V, J and clone size are taken as reported in that table, and D and trimming were inferred from the DNA itself. This table holds about 110,000 clones, 75% to 90% found once. This entry belongs to a study of cytomegalovirus exposure and HLA in healthy donors. Study-level results: TCR beta chains numbering about 160 were designated cytomegalovirus-associated. In vitro assays verified that a few CMV-associated chains recognized CMV antigens specifically.

This chain uses TRBV2 with TRBJ2-3; no reliable D call. The sequence derives from a man aged 45-60 years in good health and CMV-seronegative. The sequencing input was PBMCs. CDR3 residues: CASSPQSDTQYF. CDR3 nucleotide sequence: TGTGCCAGCAGCCCGCAGTCAGATACGCAGTATTTT.